This T cell receptor beta chain was recovered during a study of blood T cells in healthy people across ages. CDR3 length equals 15 residues. V lost 3 bases and J lost 8, with 16 bases in between. Combining a sample-barcoded 5' primer with a J-beta primer mix, a second PCR ran for about 7 to 11 cycles. TCRdb called the 5' RACE reads again in MiXCR, with one record for every CDR3 protein. The data contain approximately 490,000 distinct CDR3 sequences, less than 25% of them singletons. This clonotype turned up a few times. Separately, the same data were catalogued under a study of T cells of mothers and their children.

The rearrangement uses TRBV23-1 and TRBJ1-4; no clear D gene. Being an ORF, TRBV23-1 has a function that is uncertain. This TCR was sampled from a boy aged 5-17 years in good health. The material sequenced was blood. This CDR3 is CASSQNGLRREKLFF. In nucleotides, the CDR3 is TGCGCCAGCAGTCAGAACGGGTTGAGGAGGGAAAAACTGTTTTTT.